The 7 T cell receptor beta chains presented below share a single source sample, sequenced in a study of T cell clonality in common variable immunodeficiency. TCRdb's copy holds only in-frame clones and misses some; the assay was immunoSEQ multiplex PCR. Recorded here are around 24,000 clones, none singletons. These receptors' targets are unknown. Study results and caveats: Fewer deletions and N-nucleotide insertions were reportedly seen in common variable immunodeficiency TCR beta sequences.

Source material: peripheral blood mononuclear cells. The origin of the receptors is a human donor with common variable immunodeficiency.

This clone was seen a handful of times. Read coverage stops 3 residues before the CDR3 terminus; the germline J gene supplies the remainder. J is TRBJ2-1 and V is TRBV19, with D perhaps matching TRBD2 (6 bases). Trimming took off 4 bases at V and 1 base at J, with 8 bases between the two ends. This CDR3 has 14 amino acids. Germline CDR1 is LNHDA and CDR2 is SQIVND (reference sequence). This chain's CDR3 is CASSNGGSYNEQFF. The sequenced CDR3 bases are TGTGCCAGTAGTAACGGAGGGTCCTACAATGAG.

Ten or more counts support this clone. The missing CDR3 end, 3 residues past where the read stops, is filled in from the germline J gene. The chain combines TRBV6-1 with TRBJ1-5; D may be TRBD1 (6 bases). Trimming stripped 4 bases from V and 5 bases from J, with 12 bases between. The V gene's germline CDR1 is MNHNS and CDR2 SASEGT. The CDR3 has 14 residues. The chain's CDR3 is CASSVQGSDQPQHF. Partial CDR3 DNA: TGTGCCAGCAGTGTACAGGGCTCCGATCAGCCC.

Of note for this clone: From the germline J gene comes the end of the CDR3, since the read stops 3 residues before it. The V and J genes are TRBV29-1 and TRBJ2-3; D not certain. Trimming cost V 4 bases and J 1 base, with 15 bases left between them. The V gene's germline CDR1 is SQVTM and CDR2 ANQGSEA. The CDR3 has 15 residues. The CDR3 reads CSVAVSGHGTDTQYF. The part of the CDR3 DNA that was read is TGCAGCGTTGCGGTTAGTGGGCATGGCACAGATACG.

This clone has more than one count but fewer than ten. The read terminates 3 residues before the CDR3 end, so the remaining end is supplied by the germline J gene. The chain is built from TRBV16 and TRBJ1-1; 7 nucleotides match TRBD1. The CDR3 sequence is 17 residues long. The trim removed 4 bases at V and 1 base at J, leaving 12 bases unmatched. Germline-derived CDR1 and CDR2 are KGHSY and FQNENV. Incomplete CDR3 DNA: TGTGCCAGCAGCCTTGGGGTAGGGAGGGGGCGGAACACTGAA. This translates into CASSLGVGRGRNTE. The entire CDR3 sequence reads CASSLGVGRGRNTEAFF.

As to this clone: The read terminates 3 residues ahead of where the CDR3 ends, so the germline J gene completes it. V and J are TRBV6-1 and TRBJ2-5, with TRBD2 matching over 8 bases. Germline V CDR1 and CDR2: MNHNS, SASEGT. Unmatched junction bases numbered 6, after V lost 1 base and J lost 5 bases. This CDR3 has 15 amino acids. CDR3 bases read: TGTGCCAGCAGTGAAGTTTCTAGCGGGTTGGAGACC. Translated: CASSEVSSGLET. The entire CDR3 protein is CASSEVSSGLETQYF.

Comments on this clone: With the read ending 3 residues before the CDR3 end, the germline J gene is used to fill in that end. The chain uses TRBV7-8 and TRBJ2-5, with 13 bases lining up with TRBD2. V trimming: 5 bases; J trimming: 4 bases; junction bases outside the gene matches: 7. Germline CDR1 SGHVS, CDR2 FQNEAQ. This CDR3 region has 16 residues. The CDR3 bases that were read are TGTGCCAGCAGCCCCCGACTAGCGGGAGGCCGAGAGACC. It is translated as CASSPRLAGGRET. The whole CDR3 reads CASSPRLAGGRETQYF. Complete variable domain (other parts from reference TRBV7-8 and TRBJ2-5): GAGVSQSPRYKVAKRGQDVALRCDPISGHVSLFWYQQALGQGPEFLTYFQNEAQLDKSGLPSDRFFAERPEGSVSTLKIQRTQQEDSAVYLCASSPRLAGGRETQYFGPGTRLLVL.

This clone was picked up a small number of times. Read coverage stops 3 residues before the CDR3 terminus; the germline J gene supplies the remainder. The chain has TRBV19 and TRBJ1-1; D is unresolved. The CDR3 is made up of 13 amino acids. Trimming took off 2 bases at V and 5 bases at J, with 9 bases between the two ends. Germline CDR1 and CDR2: LNHDA and SQIVND (reference sequence). The CDR3 bases that were read are TGTGCCAGTAGTATACTACCACGGACTGAA. Its translation: CASSILPRTE. In full, the CDR3 reads CASSILPRTEAFF.